A selection of T cell receptor beta chains follows, all from one sample in a study of T cell responses to AZD1222 COVID-19 vaccine. Produced via immunoSEQ multiplex PCR; TCRdb's table is partial and in-frame only. Here the sample spans 200,000 to 250,000 clones, approximately 94% being singletons. Sequencing was performed on peripheral blood, taken on day 0 of MenACWY control vaccination. These receptors were obtained from an adult in good health. Both conserved end residues are trimmed from each CDR3. Fields, in order: V gene, J gene, CDR3 protein.

v_gene: TRBV30; j_gene: TRBJ1-6; CDR3aa: AWSVLNSPLH
v_gene: TRBV2; j_gene: TRBJ1-2; CDR3aa: ASSEGRGALGYT
v_gene: TRBV12-3/TRBV12-4; j_gene: TRBJ1-1; CDR3aa: ASSFAGRAEAF
v_gene: TRBV7-9; j_gene: TRBJ1-1; CDR3aa: ASSLVAGGMNTEAF
v_gene: TRBV4-1; j_gene: TRBJ1-5; CDR3aa: ASSQDTGVGQPQH
v_gene: TRBV7-8; j_gene: TRBJ1-3; CDR3aa: ASSLRFRGATGNTIY
v_gene: TRBV6-6; j_gene: TRBJ2-7; CDR3aa: ASSYGHLRESEQY
v_gene: TRBV2; j_gene: TRBJ1-2; CDR3aa: ASSPSGQAGGYT
v_gene: TRBV5-5; j_gene: TRBJ1-6; CDR3aa: ASSSTPGRGNSPLH
v_gene: TRBV7-9; j_gene: TRBJ1-2; CDR3aa: ASSLAPYDGYT
v_gene: TRBV29-1; j_gene: TRBJ2-2; CDR3aa: SVRLAGGTGELF
v_gene: TRBV29-1; j_gene: TRBJ1-2; CDR3aa: SVEHTGVGYT
v_gene: TRBV2; j_gene: TRBJ1-5; CDR3aa: ASSGQGTGQPQH
v_gene: TRBV7-9; j_gene: TRBJ2-4; CDR3aa: ASSSTSGGYKNIQY
v_gene: TRBV19; j_gene: TRBJ2-7; CDR3aa: ASSTTARGEQY
v_gene: TRBV27; j_gene: TRBJ1-4; CDR3aa: ASSFLGQGEKLF
v_gene: TRBV5-1; j_gene: TRBJ2-7; CDR3aa: ASSRAGDSYEQY
v_gene: TRBV5-6; j_gene: TRBJ1-2; CDR3aa: ASSLGQGLVTSNYGYT
v_gene: TRBV19; j_gene: TRBJ1-1; CDR3aa: ASNTPPGIEAF
v_gene: TRBV6-5; j_gene: TRBJ1-2; CDR3aa: ASSQDRVSYGYT
v_gene: TRBV9; j_gene: TRBJ1-6; CDR3aa: ASSVAPGGSGNSPLH
v_gene: TRBV5-1; j_gene: TRBJ2-6; CDR3aa: ASSLGGSATGANVLT
v_gene: TRBV6-6; j_gene: TRBJ2-6; CDR3aa: ASRGTQIGANVLT